This paragraph reports one TCR beta chain. Some clones are missing from TCRdb's copy, which holds only in-frame ones; the method was immunoSEQ multiplex PCR. Here the sample spans approximately 84,000 clones, approximately 95% being singletons. This entry belongs to a study of T cell changes during pregnancy in multiple sclerosis. The CDR3 spans 15 residues. Germline-derived CDR1 and CDR2 are MRHNA and SNTAGT. Trimming removed 3 bases from V and 6 bases from J; junction bases left unmatched: 7. The TCR comes from a female donor in good health, enrolled as a control in a pregnancy study. V gene TRBV6-4 combines with J gene TRBJ2-1; 8 bases are a match to TRBD2. The sequences come from peripheral blood, collected in the second trimester of pregnancy. CDR3 bases: TGTGCCAGCAGTGATGCGGCGGGAGGACCCAATGAGCAGTTCTTC. Protein product: CASSDAAGGPNEQFF.